Below are 21 T cell receptor beta chains sequenced from a single sample in a study of T cells in Graves' hyperthyroidism and ophthalmopathy (dated by TCRdb to between 2019 and 2020). Libraries were constructed by multiplex PCR. Sequenced using an Illumina HiSeq 2000. TCR beta CDR3 regions were amplified from RNA transcripts. The TCR CDR3 was subjected to a first round of RT-PCR using the HTBI primer set and the Qiagen OneStep RT-PCR kit. The public reads were reanalyzed by TCRdb: fastp trimming at Q25, MiXCR alignment, in-frame beta chains only. A single entry per CDR3 protein holds the most common genes and DNA from its merged rows. The table for this sample lists around 400,000 distinct CDR3 sequences; about 15% of them were counted only once. Together, the top ten hold under 25% of the sample. Sequenced input: blood. The receptors were gathered from a woman in her fifties or sixties with Graves' ophthalmopathy.

This clonotype was observed many times. The chain uses TRBV30 and TRBJ1-5; D unclear. Trimming left V 0 bases short and J 11 bases short, with 11 bases between. The germline CDR1 and CDR2 sequences are GTSNPN and SVGIG (reference sequence). The CDR3 is 12 residues long. The CDR3 loop reads CAWSVKGLSQHF. CDR3 in DNA: TGTGCCTGGAGTGTAAAGGGTCTCTCCCAGCATTTT.

This clonotype was recorded many times. This chain uses TRBV10-3 with TRBJ2-7, with TRBD2 as a possible D gene (6 bases). V shed 0 bases and J shed 3 bases, with 12 bases lying between them. Germline V gives CDR1 ENHRY, CDR2 SYGVKD. CDR3 length: 15 amino acids. The CDR3 DNA reads as TGTGCCATCAGTGAGTCGATCATCGGGAGCTACGAGCAGTACTTC. Protein product: CAISESIIGSYEQYF.

About this clonotype: Germline is not matched at one junction end, which may reflect a read error. The chain's CDR3 is CASRIEISHNEQFF. The CDR3 DNA follows: TGCGCCAGCAGAATAGAAATCTCCCACAATGAGCAGTTCTTC. This sequence joins TRBV5-1 and TRBJ2-1; D is unresolved. CDR1 SGHRS and CDR2 YFSETQ come from the germline V gene. The CDR3 runs to 14 residues.

This clonotype was detected ten times or more. This chain joins TRBV7-8 and TRBJ2-3; TRBD2 might be the D (6 bases). V was clipped by 5 bases and J by 5 bases, with 17 bases between them. CDR3 length equals 15 residues. Germline V gene lookup returns CDR1 SGHVS and CDR2 FQNEAQ. CDR3 sequence reads: CASSTSGTGKDTQYF. The CDR3 DNA reads TGTGCCAGCAGCACATCCGGGACTGGCAAAGATACGCAGTATTTT.

This clonotype was recorded at least ten times. The chain couples TRBV27 to TRBJ2-3; TRBD2 might be the D (5 bases). CDR1 and CDR2 (germline): MNHEY, SMNVEV (reference sequence). CDR3 size: 15 residues. Trimming pared 2 bases from V and 5 bases from J, leaving 14 bases between. The CDR3 DNA is TGTGCCAGCAGTTTAAGGACTCCGAACCAAGATACGCAGTATTTT. Residues: CASSLRTPNQDTQYF.

This clonotype was seen at least ten times. V and J are TRBV27 and TRBJ2-7, with 9 nucleotides matching TRBD2. CDR3 length: 14 amino acids. V dropped 6 bases and J dropped 0; count of bases not matched to a gene: 3. Germline CDR1 MNHEY, CDR2 SMNVEV (reference sequence). The CDR3 DNA follows: TGTGCCAGCAGGACTAGCGGAATCTCCTACGAGCAGTACTTC. It codes for CASRTSGISYEQYF.

The sample holds a few counts of this clonotype. The rearrangement links TRBV4-1 to TRBJ2-5; 9 bases are a match to TRBD2. This CDR3 is built from 15 residues. Germline V gene data show CDR1 as MGHRA and CDR2 as YSYEKL. Trimming took 4 bases from V and 0 from J; bases not matched to a gene: 3. DNA for the CDR3: TGCGCCAGCAGCCTGGCGGGAGGGTACCAAGAGACCCAGTACTTC. This encodes CASSLAGGYQETQYF.

This clonotype was seen repeatedly, ten times or more. The rearrangement links TRBV7-3 to TRBJ2-5, with 13 nucleotides matching TRBD2. After removal of 3 bases from V and 4 bases from J, the junction contained 2 bases not matched to a gene. CDR3 length equals 15 residues. Germline V CDR1 and CDR2: SGHTA, FQGTGA. In DNA form, the CDR3 reads TGTGCCAGCAGCTTGGGACTAGCGGGACCAGAGACCCAGTACTTC. This encodes CASSLGLAGPETQYF.

The chain carries TRBV2 and TRBJ2-7, with D perhaps matching TRBD1 or TRBD2 (5 bases each). Trimming stripped 7 bases from V and 5 bases from J, with 15 bases between. Germline V gives CDR1 SNHLY, CDR2 FYNNEI. This CDR3 comprises 13 residues. The CDR3 here is CASTTRRGDEQYF. CDR3 nucleotide sequence: TGTGCCAGCACCACCCGGCGAGGGGACGAGCAGTACTTC.

This clonotype was detected once. One base away lies a much larger clone, so this may be a sequencing read error. The chain recombines TRBV6-1 with TRBJ2-7, with D hard to call. V was pared by 0 bases and J by 0 bases, with 9 bases between. CDR1 and CDR2 from the germline V gene are MNHNS and SASEGT. There are 15 residues in the CDR3. The CDR3 region has the DNA TGTGCCAGCAGTGAAGCACGAGGCCCCTCCTACGAGCAGTACTTC. Its protein is CASSEARGPSYEQYF.

The rearrangement links TRBV20-1 to TRBJ2-7; the match to TRBD1 covers 10 bases. The CDR3 spans 15 residues. The junction had 9 bases not matched to a gene; V was cut back by 5 bases and J by 2 bases. The germline CDR1 and CDR2 sequences are DFQATT and SNEGSKA (reference sequence). CDR3 sequence reads: CSAPPRGQGTYEQYF. In DNA, the CDR3 is TGCAGTGCTCCCCCCCGGGGACAGGGGACCTACGAGCAGTACTTC.

The table lists this clonotype with a few counts. The chain employs TRBV11-2 and TRBJ1-5; D perhaps matches TRBD1 (6 bases). The CDR3 has 15 residues. Looked up from germline, CDR1 is SGHAT and CDR2 is FQNNGV. V lost 6 bases and J 0 bases, leaving 12 bases between the germline ends. The CDR3 DNA follows: TGTGCCAGCAGGACCGGGACACTTAGCAATCAGCCCCAGCATTTT. Its protein is CASRTGTLSNQPQHF.

Only a few counts were recorded for this clonotype. A much larger clone sits a single nucleotide away, making a read error possible. V usage is TRBV6-2 or TRBV6-3 and J usage is TRBJ1-1; D is undetermined. Per the germline V gene, CDR1 is MNHEY and CDR2 is SVGEGT. The V and J ends lost 10 bases and 0 bases respectively, with 15 bases between them. The CDR3 contains 14 residues. This chain's CDR3 is CATRRGRMNTEAFF. The CDR3 nucleotides are TGTGCCACCCGCAGAGGGCGGATGAACACTGAAGCTTTCTTT.

V and J are TRBV19 and TRBJ2-2; 7 bases fit TRBD2. Germline lookup yields CDR1 LNHDA and CDR2 SQIVND (reference sequence). The trim removed 1 base at V and 7 bases at J, leaving 6 bases unmatched. This CDR3 contains 15 residues. The CDR3 bases are TGTGCCAGTAGTATAGGGGCGGGAGATTTCGGGGAGCTGTTTTTT. Protein: CASSIGAGDFGELFF.

This clonotype showed up many times. The gene calls are TRBV3-1 and TRBJ2-7; the D gene is possibly TRBD2 (5 bases). The germline V gene has CDR1 LGHDT and CDR2 YNNKEL (reference sequence). V gave up 3 bases and J gave up 6 bases, with 18 bases separating them. The CDR3 runs to 15 residues. Here the CDR3 reads CASSHPAGGDSEQYF. The DNA of the CDR3 is TGTGCCAGCAGCCATCCGGCGGGTGGGGATTCCGAGCAGTACTTC.

This clonotype has a count of ten or more. The chain joins TRBV3-1 to TRBJ2-2; 12 bases match TRBD1. The germline V gene has CDR1 LGHDT and CDR2 YNNKEL (reference sequence). This CDR3 contains 18 residues. The junction had 9 bases not matched to a gene; V was cut back by 4 bases and J by 3 bases. The DNA for the CDR3 is TGTGCCAGCAGCCCGACGCCGGGACAGGGGGCTTACACCGGGGAGCTGTTTTTT. The encoded protein is CASSPTPGQGAYTGELFF.

At least ten counts were recorded for this clonotype. V and J are TRBV7-2 and TRBJ2-5; D gene unclear. Germline V gene data show CDR1 as SGHTA and CDR2 as FQGNSA. V was pared by 0 bases and J by 5 bases, with 13 bases between. The CDR3 runs to 15 residues. CDR3 nucleotides: TGTGCCAGCAGCTTAGCCGGCCTTTCTGGGGAGACCCAGTACTTC. Amino acids: CASSLAGLSGETQYF.

This clonotype was found many times. This chain joins TRBV28 and TRBJ2-1; 7 positions match TRBD1. Per germline, CDR1 MDHEN and CDR2 SYDVKM. This CDR3 is built from 15 residues. Unmatched junction bases numbered 5, after V lost 5 bases and J lost 1 base. Here the CDR3 DNA reads TGTGCCAGCAGTCCTGACAGGGTATCCTACAATGAGCAGTTCTTC. It encodes CASSPDRVSYNEQFF.

In its sample, this clonotype was seen many times. V is TRBV29-1 and J is TRBJ2-5; D call uncertain. This CDR3 spans 11 amino acids. Germline CDR1 and CDR2: SQVTM and ANQGSEA. With 7 bases removed from V and 3 bases from J, the gap between germline ends came to 9 bases. The DNA of the CDR3 is TGCAGCGGAGCCATGGAAGAGACCCAGTACTTC. It codes for CSGAMEETQYF. Variable domain in full (rest from reference TRBV29-1 and TRBJ2-5): SAVISQKPSRDICQRGTSLTIQCQVDSQVTMMFWYRQQPGQSLTLIATANQGSEATYESGFVIDKFPISRPNLTFSTLTVSNMSPEDSSIYLCSGAMEETQYFGPGTRLLVL.

This clonotype was counted between two and nine times. The rearrangement uses TRBV6-1 and TRBJ2-1, with 8 bases lining up with TRBD1. Germline CDR1 and CDR2: MNHNS and SASEGT. V shed 7 bases and J 5 bases; nucleotides not matched to a gene: 10. The CDR3 length is 15 residues. CDR3 in amino acids: CASTAWTGSHNEQFF. CDR3 DNA: TGTGCCAGCACTGCATGGACAGGGTCCCACAATGAGCAGTTCTTC.

V and J are TRBV27 and TRBJ2-3; D is tentatively TRBD1 or TRBD2 (5 bases each). The V gene's germline CDR1 is MNHEY and CDR2 SMNVEV (reference sequence). Trimming shortened V by 6 bases and J by 7 bases, and 35 bases separated the two germline ends. This CDR3 contains 20 residues. CDR3 sequence (DNA): TGTGCCAGCAGATCTTGGTCGGGGCTTGGGGCCGACATCCGGCGGCATACGCAGTATTTT. Residues: CASRSWSGLGADIRRHTQYF.